This T cell receptor beta chain was documented in a study of CD8 T cells in Susac syndrome (dated by TCRdb to between 2018 and 2021). For context, the study as a whole: Of the Susac syndrome patients who were sequenced, under ten were in clinical remission while six had clinically active disease. At the time of blood withdrawal, Susac syndrome patients were either therapy-naive, taking corticosteroids (with some also receiving IVIg), or on IVIg alone. Whether CD8+ T cell activation and differentiation in Susac syndrome was antigen driven was tested using repertoire sequencing.

Peripheral blood CD8+ and CD4+ T cells from healthy donors, Susac syndrome patients and multiple sclerosis patients were profiled by high-throughput TCR beta sequencing. Recently defined diagnostic criteria for definite or probable disease were met by the Susac syndrome patients. Bulk CD8+ and CD4+ T cells were purified magnetically by negative isolation, whereas CD8+ TEMRA cells were enriched by FACS. Blood was collected in EDTA tubes and processed within 24 hours, with PBMCs isolated through density gradient centrifugation. PBMCs destined for TCR sequencing were cryopreserved in liquid nitrogen and later thawed in a 37 °C water bath. Purity of sorted or isolated CD4+, CD8+ and CD8+ TEMRA cells was at least 90%. RNA was extracted using the RNeasy kit, and roughly 0.5 to 1 microgram was reverse transcribed with random hexamers. The immunoSEQ multiplex PCR assay, covering 54 Vbeta and 13 Jbeta segments, was used to amplify TCR beta CDR3 regions. PCR amplification bias was corrected using a synthetic template baseline for primer optimization and computational correction. Concerning the study's data processing: Reads were assigned to V, D and J genes according to IMGT and analyzed in immunoSEQ Analyzer, with only productive sequences retained. Clonality was calculated as one minus the Shannon entropy normalized by log2 of the number of productive unique sequences. For each patient and control, public and private clones were evaluated within the 100 most prevalent clones. Susac-specific clones were defined as absent from healthy and MS cohorts, some 1,000 published viral clones and other ImmuneACCESS disease sequences. The raw public reads went through TCRdb reprocessing: fastp at Q25, MiXCR clone calling, in-frame beta chains kept. Under each unique CDR3 protein, matching rows form one entry showing the most common genes and DNA. These V and J calls rely on TCRdb rather than the paper's analysis. This sample lists 150,000 to 200,000 distinct CDR3 sequences; roughly 94% were detected once. The ten largest clones capture 0.099% of the sample.

What the research found in general, with its limitations: The study acknowledged that relatively few individuals were included in the TCR sequencing and HLA analysis. No clonal expansion was detected in the CD4+ T cell repertoire of Susac syndrome patients.

In regard to this clonotype: The specificity of this receptor is unknown. No base qualities exist here, and no much larger clone lies one base off it.

Sequences MNHNS (CDR1) and SASEGT (CDR2) are obtained from the germline V gene. The CDR3 spans 18 residues, from the cysteine through the phenylalanine. The entry retains the CDR3 DNA only, 54 bases that are in frame from base 1. For this chain, trimming is 6 bases at the V end and 5 bases at the J end, and the number of junction bases without a gene match is 20. The chain employs TRBV6-1 and TRBJ1-2; TRBD1 aligns with 8 central bases. The specimen sequenced was CD4+ T cells from PBMCs. This TCR was recovered from a human donor with Susac syndrome. The CDR3 loop reads CASRPAPGQAARLYGYTF. Here is the DNA: TGTGCCAGCAGGCCCGCCCCGGGACAGGCGGCCAGATTGTATGGCTACACCTTC.